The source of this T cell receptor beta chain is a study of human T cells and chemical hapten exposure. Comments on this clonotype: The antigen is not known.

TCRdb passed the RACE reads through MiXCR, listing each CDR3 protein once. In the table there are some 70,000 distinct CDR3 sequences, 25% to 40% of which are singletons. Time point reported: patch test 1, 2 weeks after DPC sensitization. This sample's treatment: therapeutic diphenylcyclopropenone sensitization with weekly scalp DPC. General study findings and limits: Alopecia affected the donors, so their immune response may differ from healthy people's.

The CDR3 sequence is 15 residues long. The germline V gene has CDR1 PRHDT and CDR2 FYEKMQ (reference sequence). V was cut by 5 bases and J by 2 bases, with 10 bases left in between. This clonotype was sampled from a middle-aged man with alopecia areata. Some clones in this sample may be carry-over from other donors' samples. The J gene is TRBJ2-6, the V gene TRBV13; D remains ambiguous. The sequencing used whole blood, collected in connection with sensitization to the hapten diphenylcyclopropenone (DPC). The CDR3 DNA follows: TGTGCCAGCAGCGCCAGTCCTCCTGGGGCCAACGTCCTGACTTTC. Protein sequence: CASSASPPGANVLTF.